This TCR beta chain was retrieved from a study of lymphopenia after photon versus proton radiotherapy. Whole-study findings and limits: Authors raise, but do not show, better survival with proton therapy. Under photons, naive T cells and diversity fell while effector/memory populations rose.

V was trimmed by 6 bases and J by 2 bases, leaving 5 bases between them. This CDR3 contains 11 residues. CDR1 SNHLY and CDR2 FYNNEI come from the germline V gene. Method: immunoSEQ multiplex PCR; TCRdb's copy keeps in-frame clones and lacks some. The sample contains 160,000 or so clones, 80% to 90% of which appear only once. In the case of this clone: What it binds is not known.

Source: peripheral blood, taken from a patient treated with photon-based radiotherapy. The sequence was collected from a man in his fifties with gastric cancer. The rearrangement links TRBV2 to TRBJ2-7; D remains unclear. CDR3 coding DNA: TGTGCCAGCAGGTACACCTACGAGCAGTACTTC. Translating gives CASRYTYEQYF.